This T cell receptor beta chain was identified during a study of vaccination and CD4 T cells after COVID-19. On the study more broadly: Convalescent cases comprised nine mild and one severe, all SARS-CoV-2 positive by nasal swab PCR.

The Oncomine TCR Beta short-read assay sequenced DNA from cultured CD4+ T cells. MiXCR, applied by TCRdb to the PCR reads, yields one record per CDR3 protein. The repertoire holds approximately 23,000 distinct CDR3 sequences, with 30% to 40% as singletons. For this clonotype: Its antigen is currently unknown.

Time point indicated: late sampling 161 to 241 days after vaccination in a few convalescent patients. As to treatment: roughly ten-day PBMC culture with coronavirus spike peptide pools or control peptides (ViraFEST assay). After expanding antigen-specific T cells with peptide pools, ViraFEST sequenced their TCRs. V was clipped by 5 bases and J by 7 bases, with 12 bases between them. Germline CDR1 SGHVS, CDR2 FQNEAQ. The CDR3 consists of 13 residues. The material was CD4+ T cells from blood, cultured in vitro, obtained about 7 months after SARS-CoV-2 vaccination. The chain recombines TRBV7-8 with TRBJ2-1; no reliable D call. This clonotype originated in a human donor who had recovered from COVID-19. CDR3 protein: CASSNRARNEQFF. The CDR3 coding sequence is TGTGCCAGCAGCAACCGGGCCCGGAATGAGCAGTTCTTC.